This is a list of T cell receptor beta chains from one sample in a study of shared clonotypes between healthy human individuals. Only in-frame clones appear in the TCRdb table, and some are missing; sequencing was by immunoSEQ multiplex PCR. This sample carries about 2.4 million clones, roughly 93% of them seen once, and the ten largest clones take 0.36%. Sample: naive CD4+ T cells from PBMCs. These receptors came from a young man in good health. Some clones in this sample may be carry-over from other donors' samples. CDR3s include the opening cysteine and the closing phenylalanine or tryptophan. Fields, in order: clone size, D gene, J gene, V gene, CDR3 DNA, CDR3 protein. The D gene is left open where the match is weak. Not every row has a clone size; where given, it reads once, few, many or a size class.

clone size: -
D gene: -
J gene: TRBJ1-1
V gene: TRBV9
CDR3 DNA: TGTGCCAGCAGCGCGGAGACAATGAACACTGAAGCTTTCTTT
CDR3 protein: CASSAETMNTEAFF

clone size: -
D gene: TRBD2
J gene: TRBJ2-3
V gene: TRBV6-1
CDR3 DNA: TGTGCCAGCAGTGAAATTGCGGGGGGGAAAGATACGCAGTATTTT
CDR3 protein: CASSEIAGGKDTQYF

clone size: -
D gene: TRBD1
J gene: TRBJ1-5
V gene: TRBV2
CDR3 DNA: TGTGCCAGCAGGCGTGGGACAGCTGAAAACAATCAGCCCCAGCATTTT
CDR3 protein: CASRRGTAENNQPQHF

clone size: -
D gene: -
J gene: TRBJ2-3
V gene: TRBV20-1
CDR3 DNA: TGCAGTGCTAGAGAGCCCGATACGCAGTATTTT
CDR3 protein: CSAREPDTQYF

clone size: -
D gene: -
J gene: TRBJ2-3
V gene: TRBV5-4
CDR3 DNA: TGTGCCAGCAGTCCCCCAGGGGTTCAGGAGGATACGCAGTATTTT
CDR3 protein: CASSPPGVQEDTQYF

clone size: -
D gene: -
J gene: TRBJ2-5
V gene: TRBV11-2
CDR3 DNA: TGTGCCAGCAGGCCACCGGGACGACAAGAGACCCAGTACTTC
CDR3 protein: CASRPPGRQETQYF

clone size: -
D gene: -
J gene: TRBJ2-3
V gene: TRBV7-9
CDR3 DNA: TGTGCCAGCAGCCGGGGGAGCGATACGCAGTATTTT
CDR3 protein: CASSRGSDTQYF

clone size: once
D gene: -
J gene: TRBJ2-5
V gene: TRBV5-1
CDR3 DNA: TGCGCCAGCAGCAGGGGGACAGCCGAGGGGGGGACCCAGTACTTC
CDR3 protein: CASSRGTAEGGTQYF

clone size: -
D gene: -
J gene: TRBJ2-5
V gene: TRBV6-5
CDR3 DNA: TGTGCCAGCAGTTCCATCTCCGTGAGCGGTCCTGGGACCCAGTACTTC
CDR3 protein: CASSSISVSGPGTQYF

clone size: -
D gene: -
J gene: TRBJ2-1
V gene: TRBV6-6
CDR3 DNA: TGTGCCAGCAGTTACGACTTGAGCTCCTACAATGAGCAGTTCTTC
CDR3 protein: CASSYDLSSYNEQFF

clone size: -
D gene: -
J gene: TRBJ1-2
V gene: TRBV25-1
CDR3 DNA: TGTGCCAGCAGTGATCAGGGCTCGGGGGCCATCTATGGCTACACCTTC
CDR3 protein: CASSDQGSGAIYGYTF

clone size: -
D gene: -
J gene: TRBJ2-5
V gene: TRBV6-1
CDR3 DNA: TGTGCCAGCAGTGGGCGGACTATTCAAGAGACCCAGTACTTC
CDR3 protein: CASSGRTIQETQYF

clone size: -
D gene: -
J gene: TRBJ2-5
V gene: TRBV5-1
CDR3 DNA: TGCGCCAGCAGCTTGGGCCAAGGGGTTCAAGAGACCCAGTACTTC
CDR3 protein: CASSLGQGVQETQYF

clone size: -
D gene: TRBD1
J gene: TRBJ2-1
V gene: TRBV27
CDR3 DNA: TGTGCCAGCAGGGCTCCGACAGGGCAGTACAATGAGCAGTTCTTC
CDR3 protein: CASRAPTGQYNEQFF

clone size: -
D gene: -
J gene: TRBJ1-5
V gene: TRBV28
CDR3 DNA: TGTGCCAGCAGTTTTAAGGGGCTGCCCCAGCATTTT
CDR3 protein: CASSFKGLPQHF

clone size: -
D gene: TRBD2
J gene: TRBJ2-1
V gene: TRBV9
CDR3 DNA: TGTGCCAGCAGCGCGTCTAGCGGTGGCCACTATGAGCAGTTCTTC
CDR3 protein: CASSASSGGHYEQFF

clone size: once
D gene: TRBD1
J gene: TRBJ2-5
V gene: TRBV5-1
CDR3 DNA: TGCGCCAGCAGCTTGGAAGGGACAGGGAGTCCCCTTCAAGAGACCCAGTACTTC
CDR3 protein: CASSLEGTGSPLQETQYF

clone size: -
D gene: TRBD1
J gene: TRBJ2-7
V gene: TRBV7-9
CDR3 DNA: TGTGCCAGCAGCTGGGACAGGGTTAGTGAGCAGTACTTC
CDR3 protein: CASSWDRVSEQYF

clone size: -
D gene: -
J gene: TRBJ2-5
V gene: TRBV5-6
CDR3 DNA: TGTGCCAGCAAGGGCGGAGAGACCCAGTACTTC
CDR3 protein: CASKGGETQYF

clone size: -
D gene: -
J gene: TRBJ2-5
V gene: TRBV25-1
CDR3 DNA: TGTGCCAGCAGTGCAGGGACACCCGTGAATCGTGAGACCCAGTACTTC
CDR3 protein: CASSAGTPVNRETQYF

clone size: -
D gene: -
J gene: TRBJ2-7
V gene: TRBV7-9
CDR3 DNA: TGTGCCAGCAGTCTATGGGGATCAGGGGTCTTTTCCGAGCAGTACTTC
CDR3 protein: CASSLWGSGVFSEQYF

clone size: once
D gene: TRBD2
J gene: TRBJ2-3
V gene: TRBV10-3
CDR3 DNA: TGTGCCATCAGATCAGCGGGAGGGCGGGCAGATACGCAGTATTTT
CDR3 protein: CAIRSAGGRADTQYF

clone size: -
D gene: -
J gene: TRBJ2-7
V gene: TRBV5-1
CDR3 DNA: TGCGCCAGCAGCGCTCTGACGGAGTATGGCGAGCAGTACTTC
CDR3 protein: CASSALTEYGEQYF

clone size: -
D gene: -
J gene: TRBJ1-1
V gene: TRBV6-6
CDR3 DNA: TGTGCCAGCAGTTACGTAAACCAGGGAAACACTGAAGCTTTCTTT
CDR3 protein: CASSYVNQGNTEAFF

clone size: -
D gene: TRBD2
J gene: TRBJ2-7
V gene: TRBV18
CDR3 DNA: TGTGCCAGCTCACCTGCTAGCGGGAGCTCCTACGAGCAGTACTTC
CDR3 protein: CASSPASGSSYEQYF

clone size: -
D gene: -
J gene: TRBJ2-5
V gene: TRBV7-3
CDR3 DNA: TGTGCCAGCAGCTTTGGACGTAGCGGCCTCGGGGAGACCCAGTACTTC
CDR3 protein: CASSFGRSGLGETQYF

clone size: -
D gene: -
J gene: TRBJ2-3
V gene: TRBV7-3
CDR3 DNA: TGTGCCAGCAGACAGTTCACTAGGTCAGATACGCAGTATTTT
CDR3 protein: CASRQFTRSDTQYF

clone size: -
D gene: -
J gene: TRBJ2-2
V gene: TRBV28
CDR3 DNA: TGTGCCAGCAACCCGGGCAGGGCAGGCGCCGGGGAGCTGTTTTTT
CDR3 protein: CASNPGRAGAGELFF

clone size: -
D gene: -
J gene: TRBJ2-5
V gene: TRBV2
CDR3 DNA: TGTGCCAGCAGTGAAGCGCGCGCCCAGGGAGAGACCCAGTACTTC
CDR3 protein: CASSEARAQGETQYF

clone size: -
D gene: TRBD2
J gene: TRBJ2-3
V gene: TRBV7-3
CDR3 DNA: TGTGCCAGCAGCAGGACTAGCGGGATTAGCACAGATACGCAGTATTTT
CDR3 protein: CASSRTSGISTDTQYF

clone size: -
D gene: -
J gene: TRBJ1-1
V gene: TRBV5-1
CDR3 DNA: TGCGCCAGCAGCTTGGGCATTCAACTGAACACTGAAGCTTTCTTT
CDR3 protein: CASSLGIQLNTEAFF

clone size: -
D gene: TRBD1
J gene: TRBJ2-7
V gene: TRBV10-3
CDR3 DNA: TGTGCCATCAGGAACGGGACAGGGGACTACGAGCAGTACTTC
CDR3 protein: CAIRNGTGDYEQYF

clone size: few
D gene: -
J gene: TRBJ1-1
V gene: TRBV25-1
CDR3 DNA: TGTGCCAGCACTGGTGCTACAGTGAACACTGAAGCTTTCTTT
CDR3 protein: CASTGATVNTEAFF

clone size: -
D gene: -
J gene: TRBJ1-4
V gene: TRBV5-1
CDR3 DNA: TGCGCCAGCAGCTTGGCGCAGGGCGGGAGGGAAAAACTGTTTTTT
CDR3 protein: CASSLAQGGREKLFF

clone size: -
D gene: -
J gene: TRBJ2-3
V gene: TRBV18
CDR3 DNA: TGTGCCAGCTCACCGGGTCGGGCTCTGACAGATACGCAGTATTTT
CDR3 protein: CASSPGRALTDTQYF

clone size: once
D gene: -
J gene: TRBJ2-7
V gene: TRBV10-3
CDR3 DNA: TGTGCCATCACGCGCGACAGGACTACCTACGAGCAGTACTTC
CDR3 protein: CAITRDRTTYEQYF

clone size: -
D gene: -
J gene: TRBJ2-5
V gene: TRBV5-1
CDR3 DNA: TGCGCCAGCAGCTTTACGGGGGGCGGAGAGACCCAGTACTTC
CDR3 protein: CASSFTGGGETQYF

clone size: once
D gene: -
J gene: TRBJ2-2
V gene: TRBV27
CDR3 DNA: TGTGCCAGCAGTGCGTCTCGGGATAACACCGGGGAGCTGTTTTTT
CDR3 protein: CASSASRDNTGELFF

clone size: -
D gene: -
J gene: TRBJ1-3
V gene: TRBV4-1
CDR3 DNA: TGCGCCAGCAGCCAAGGTCAGCCCGGGAGCTCTGGAAACACCATATATTTT
CDR3 protein: CASSQGQPGSSGNTIYF

clone size: -
D gene: -
J gene: TRBJ1-3
V gene: TRBV6-5
CDR3 DNA: TGTGCCAGCAGTTACACCCATCTTGGAAACACCATATATTTT
CDR3 protein: CASSYTHLGNTIYF

clone size: -
D gene: TRBD2
J gene: TRBJ2-5
V gene: TRBV29-1
CDR3 DNA: TGCAGCGTTGGGAGACTAGCGGGAGGTCGGGAGACCCAGTACTTC
CDR3 protein: CSVGRLAGGRETQYF

clone size: -
D gene: -
J gene: TRBJ1-2
V gene: TRBV11-2
CDR3 DNA: TGTGCCAGCACAAGGGCCGGCCTATTAGGCTACACCTTC
CDR3 protein: CASTRAGLLGYTF